These 6 T cell receptor beta chains share one sample of origin, sequenced in a study of T cells after yellow fever vaccination. TCRdb redid the calling of the 5' RACE reads with MiXCR, one entry per CDR3 protein. The data show about 210,000 distinct CDR3 sequences, 3% to 3.5% seen once. The material was CD4+ T cells sorted from PBMCs, obtained 10 days after the yellow fever booster vaccination. The receptors were sampled from a man aged 18 to 29 who received the YFV17D yellow fever vaccine.

This clonotype was recorded a few times. The rearrangement joins TRBV7-1 to TRBJ1-4, with D possibly being TRBD1 (5 bases). TRBV7-1 is identified as an open reading frame with a role that is uncertain. The CDR3 contains 14 residues. Trimming removed 1 base from V and 5 bases from J, with 8 bases in between. The CDR3, as DNA: TGTGCCAGCAGCTCAGGACAGATGAATGAAAAACTGTTTTTT. Residues: CASSSGQMNEKLFF.

This clonotype showed up many times. The CDR3: CASSLARNSPLHF. As DNA, the CDR3 is TGCGCCAGCAGCTTGGCACGGAATTCACCCCTCCACTTT. This sequence joins TRBV5-1 and TRBJ1-6; no clear D. This CDR3 region has 13 residues. Looked up from germline, CDR1 is SGHRS and CDR2 is YFSETQ. Trimming left V 0 bases short and J 7 bases short, with 5 bases between.

Many counts were recorded for this clonotype. V usage is TRBV7-2 and J usage is TRBJ2-7, with D perhaps assigned TRBD1 or TRBD2 (5 bases each). CDR1 is SGHTA, CDR2 FQGNSA, per germline. Deletions cut 5 bases from V and 5 bases from J, with 22 bases between. The CDR3 contains 16 residues. In DNA form, the CDR3 reads TGTGCCAGCAGCCCCCCAGGGAGACGGGTCCCCCACGAGCAGTACTTC. It yields the protein CASSPPGRRVPHEQYF.

This chain connects TRBV6-5 to TRBJ1-1; D uncertain. The CDR3 covers 14 residues. Trimming removed 0 bases at V and 0 bases at J, with 5 bases between. Germline V CDR1 and CDR2: MNHEY, SVGAGI. DNA for the CDR3: TGTGCCAGCAGTTACTCGGTTTTGAACACTGAAGCTTTCTTT. Translating it yields CASSYSVLNTEAFF.

The J gene is TRBJ1-6, the V gene TRBV30; the match to TRBD1 covers 7 bases. The CDR3 has 13 residues. CDR1 is GTSNPN and CDR2 is SVGIG in the germline V gene (reference sequence). V trimming: 5 bases; J trimming: 7 bases; junction bases outside the gene matches: 5. The CDR3 coding sequence is TGTGCCTGGTCCGGACAGGAAAATTCACCCCTCCACTTT. It encodes CAWSGQENSPLHF.

This clonotype has only a few counts. The J gene is TRBJ1-5, the V gene TRBV19; D uncertain. The CDR3 has 14 amino acids. V lost 8 bases and J lost 3, with 14 bases in between. CDR1 is LNHDA, CDR2 SQIVND, per germline (reference sequence). CDR3 region: CASRGPYLNQPQHF. Here the CDR3 DNA reads TGTGCCAGTCGCGGGCCGTACCTCAATCAGCCCCAGCATTTT.